This T cell receptor beta chain was captured by sequencing in a study of blood T cell repertoires in COVID-19. Study context: Sites across the United States, Italy and Spain contributed samples from acute and convalescent COVID-19. Sources were T cells, B-cell-depleted T cells, or PBMCs; the material itself was cDNA or gDNA.

TCRdb's copy holds only in-frame clones and misses some; the assay was immunoSEQ multiplex PCR. Of about 130,000 clones in the sample, about 89% were seen once. After removal of 4 bases from V and 9 bases from J, the junction contained 8 bases not matched to a gene. The germline CDR1 and CDR2 sequences are MRHNA and SNTAGT. CDR3 length equals 14 residues. V is TRBV6-4 and J is TRBJ1-1; 10 bases fit TRBD1. Source material: peripheral blood. The sequence was obtained from a woman aged 70-85 years with COVID-19, enrolled during active disease. The CDR3 bases are TGTGCCAGCAGTGCGACAGGGGGCGACTCTAAAGCTTTCTTT. Its protein product is CASSATGGDSKAFF.